The T cell receptor beta chain described here comes from a study of vaccination and CD4 T cells after COVID-19. Study information: Median time from COVID diagnosis to post-COVID sampling was over 95 days (35 to 161).

Sequenced with the Oncomine TCR Beta short-read assay was DNA taken from cultured CD4+ T cells. TCRdb re-derived calls from the PCR reads in MiXCR, one entry per CDR3 protein. The data show about 13,000 distinct CDR3 sequences, roughly 60% seen once. This sample's treatment: roughly 11-day PBMC culture with coronavirus spike peptide pools or control peptides (ViraFEST assay). ViraFEST expanded antigen-specific T cells with peptide pools, then sequenced TCRs. Comment on this clonotype: Its antigen is undetermined.

The clonotype comes from a human donor with COVID-19. This material consisted of cultured CD4+ T cells from blood, taken after SARS-CoV-2 vaccination.

The CDR3 loop is CASSLGGESYEQYF. For the CDR3, the DNA is TGTGCCAGCAGCTTAGGAGGGGAGTCCTACGAGCAGTACTTC. V is TRBV7-9 and J is TRBJ2-7; D might be TRBD1 or TRBD2, each matching 5 bases. The CDR3 spans 14 residues. Germline V gene data show CDR1 as SEHNR and CDR2 as FQNEAQ (reference sequence). V gave up 1 base and J gave up 1 base, with 8 bases separating them.